Below, 12 T cell receptor beta chains from the same sample are listed, as sequenced in a study of blood T cell repertoires in COVID-19. Here immunoSEQ multiplex PCR was the method, and the copy in TCRdb shows in-frame clones only, minus some. Of a few hundred thousand clones listed, about 90% are singletons. The sample was PBMCs or T cells enriched from blood (not recorded which). The origin of the receptors is a woman younger than 45 who had been exposed to COVID-19.

V gene TRBV7-8 combines with J gene TRBJ2-7; 9 nucleotides match TRBD2. V was pared by 5 bases and J by 4 bases, with 3 bases of the junction left unmatched. Germline V CDR1 and CDR2: SGHVS, FQNEAQ. This CDR3 spans 13 amino acids. CDR3 sequence (DNA): TGTGCCAGCAGCATGGGACTAGCTTACGAGCAGTACTTC. Translating gives CASSMGLAYEQYF.

A few counts support this clone. This rearrangement joins TRBV11-2 to TRBJ1-6; possibly TRBD1 for D (6 bases). Germline assignment: CDR1 SGHAT and CDR2 FQNNGV. Trimming removed 9 bases at V and 3 bases at J, with 15 bases between. The length of the CDR3 is 15 residues. As DNA, the CDR3 is TGTGCCAGTGCCCAGGGGAAAATCTATAATTCACCCCTCCACTTT. Protein sequence: CASAQGKIYNSPLHF.

The chain carries TRBV29-1 and TRBJ2-1; 8 nucleotides agree with TRBD1. The germline CDR1 and CDR2 sequences are SQVTM and ANQGSEA. Trimming removed 4 bases from V and 4 bases from J; junction bases left unmatched: 6. The CDR3 loop spans 14 amino acids. The CDR3 reads CSVGIQGDYNEQFF. The CDR3 DNA reads TGCAGCGTTGGCATACAGGGGGATTACAATGAGCAGTTCTTC.

This clone was counted once. The chain employs TRBV6-5 and TRBJ1-1; the D gene is possibly TRBD1 (5 bases). From germline, CDR1 is MNHEY and CDR2 SVGAGI. V lost 5 bases and J 5 bases, leaving 12 bases between the germline ends. CDR3 length: 13 residues. As DNA, the CDR3 is TGTGCCAGCAGTACTGGGGGGGGGACTGAAGCTTTCTTT. Encoded protein: CASSTGGGTEAFF.

V gene TRBV29-1 combines with J gene TRBJ2-3; 11 bases are shared with TRBD2. The germline gives CDR1 SQVTM, CDR2 ANQGSEA. The V and J ends lost 3 bases and 2 bases, in that order; junction bases with no gene match: 7. This CDR3 is built from 16 residues. The CDR3 region is CSVDGGTSGSTDTQYF. The CDR3 DNA follows: TGCAGCGTTGACGGAGGGACTAGCGGATCCACAGATACGCAGTATTTT.

The gene calls are TRBV2 and TRBJ2-7; 8 bases line up with TRBD2. CDR1 and CDR2 (germline): SNHLY, FYNNEI. V trimming: 6 bases; J trimming: 0 bases; junction bases outside the gene matches: 19. The CDR3 has 19 amino acids. The CDR3 DNA reads as TGTGCCAGCAGGGAAACCTTTTTAGCGGGACGGCCGAGCTCCTACGAGCAGTACTTC. This translates into CASRETFLAGRPSSYEQYF.

The gene calls are TRBV28 and TRBJ1-2; no definite D call. CDR1 MDHEN and CDR2 SYDVKM come from the germline V gene. Trimming cost V 5 bases and J 3 bases, with 16 bases left between them. The CDR3 is 15 amino acids. The CDR3 sequence is CASSAQVRSDYGYTF. CDR3 coding DNA: TGTGCCAGCAGTGCCCAAGTGCGGAGCGACTATGGCTACACCTTC.

The chain joins TRBV12-3 or TRBV12-4 to TRBJ1-1; D not certain. Between the trimmed V and J ends, which lost 3 bases and 7 bases, there was a span of 9 bases. The CDR3 runs to 12 residues. DNA of the CDR3: TGTGCCAGCAGTTTGTTTCGCGGTGAAGCTTTCTTT. Its protein product is CASSLFRGEAFF.

The chain employs TRBV9 and TRBJ2-2, with 7 positions matching TRBD1. V lost 2 bases, J lost 5 bases, and 12 bases stayed unmatched. The CDR3 has 17 amino acids. Germline values: CDR1 SGDLS, CDR2 YYNGEE. The CDR3 here is CASSVTGAEVGTGELFF. The CDR3 coding sequence is TGTGCCAGCAGCGTTACAGGGGCTGAGGTGGGAACCGGGGAGCTGTTTTTT. Based on the CDR3 plus reference TRBV9 and TRBJ2-2, the full variable domain is DSGVTQTPKHLITATGQRVTLRCSPRSGDLSVYWYQQSLDQGLQFLIQYYNGEERAKGNILERFSAQQFPDLHSELNLSSLELGDSALYFCASSVTGAEVGTGELFFGEGSRLTVL.

This clone was observed once. The chain employs TRBV5-8 and TRBJ1-5; perhaps TRBD1 as D (5 bases). The germline gives CDR1 SGHTS, CDR2 YDEGEE. V dropped 0 bases and J dropped 5 bases, with 12 bases sitting between them. This CDR3 region has 15 residues. Written as DNA, the CDR3 is TGTGCCAGCAGCTTGGGACTAGGGGAGTATCAGCCCCAGCATTTT. Translating it yields CASSLGLGEYQPQHF.

The chain uses TRBV18 and TRBJ1-1; D is unresolved. CDR3 length: 17 residues. Germline V gene sequence: CDR1 KGHSH, CDR2 LQKENI. Trimming pared 0 bases from V and 6 bases from J, leaving 20 bases between. CDR3 protein: CASSPPLIQEDWAEAFF. The CDR3 DNA is TGTGCCAGCTCACCACCGTTAATCCAAGAGGACTGGGCTGAAGCTTTCTTT.

This chain joins TRBV28 and TRBJ1-1; D is uncertain. This CDR3 is built from 14 residues. Germline-derived CDR1 and CDR2 are MDHEN and SYDVKM. Trimming removed 2 bases from V and 1 base from J, with 8 bases in between. CDR3 region: CASSLPGRNTEAFF. CDR3 sequence (DNA): TGTGCCAGCAGTTTACCGGGAAGGAACACTGAAGCTTTCTTT.